The T cell receptor (beta chain) under discussion was sequenced for a study of Ad26.COV2.S vaccination and SARS-CoV-2 variants. Overall study: Of the COV1001 trial arms, the Ad26.COV2.S arm included the donor.

Using immunoSEQ multiplex PCR, the repertoire was profiled, and TCRdb retains in-frame clones only, with some absent. The sample yields roughly 270,000 clones, 87% seen once. Treatment meaning: over 15 received Ad26.COV2.S at low or high dose, single or two shots; about 5 received placebo; per-sample allocation not given. Material that was analyzed had been drawn on day 63 after the first vaccine or placebo injection. The CDR3 spans 17 residues. CDR1 is LGHNA, CDR2 YNFKEQ, per germline. After removal of 6 bases from V and 3 bases from J, the junction contained 12 bases not matched to a gene. This clone showed up just once. Its antigen is as yet unknown. Study results and limitations: Overall T cell responses may have been underestimated by the analyses of TCR breadth and depth. Researchers reported similar non-spike TCR breadth in vaccine and placebo recipients.

This sample comprised peripheral blood, obtained in a trial of Ad26.COV2.S vaccine versus placebo. The TCR originated in a person aged 18 to 59 who received the Ad26.COV2.S COVID-19 vaccine or a placebo. The chain has TRBV4-2 and TRBJ2-3; TRBD2 aligns across 10 bases. The CDR3, as DNA: TGTGCCAGCAGTCCAAGCGCACTAGCGGGAAGAACAGATACGCAGTATTTT. It encodes CASSPSALAGRTDTQYF.